The rows below give T cell receptor beta chains drawn from one sample of a study of cytomegalovirus exposure and HLA in healthy donors. Using immunoSEQ multiplex PCR, the repertoire was profiled, and TCRdb retains in-frame clones only, with some absent. This sample has 30,000 to 40,000 clones, with 35% to 50% found just once. What was sequenced was PBMCs. Receptors were obtained from a woman aged 45-59 years in good health and CMV-seronegative. CDR3s include the opening cysteine and the closing phenylalanine or tryptophan. A D gene is named only where the DNA matches it firmly. Clone size is shown for a subset of rows, as once, few, many or a class of expanded clone.

J gene,D gene,clone size,V gene,CDR3 length,CDR3 DNA,CDR3 protein
TRBJ1-4,TRBD1,few,TRBV5-8,12,TGTGCCAGCAGCCAGGACAGGGGAGGACTGTTTTTT,CASSQDRGGLFF
TRBJ2-7,NA,NA,TRBV4-1,16,TGCGCCAGCAGCCAAGATCAGGGTCGGATCTCCTGCGAGCAGTACTTC,CASSQDQGRISCEQYF
TRBJ1-5,NA,NA,TRBV6-6,15,TGTGCCAGCACCCCTACGGGAGGGCGAGGGCAGCCCCAGCATTTT,CASTPTGGRGQPQHF
TRBJ1-2,TRBD1,NA,TRBV28,17,TGTGCCAGCAGTTTCCCAACCGGACAGGGTTTCGGAAGAGGCTACACCTTC,CASSFPTGQGFGRGYTF
TRBJ1-1,NA,few,TRBV7-2,14,TGTGCCAGCAGCTTAGGGGGAGGGAACACTGAAGCTTTCTTT,CASSLGGGNTEAFF
TRBJ2-2,NA,NA,TRBV10-3,15,TGTGCCATCAGTGGGCGGGGGCCGAACACCGGGGAGCTGTTTTTT,CAISGRGPNTGELFF
TRBJ1-2,NA,few,TRBV30,12,TGTGCCTGGAGTGATACAGGCTATGGCTACACCTTC,CAWSDTGYGYTF
TRBJ2-1,NA,NA,TRBV30,10,TGTGCCTGGAGTGCTAATGAGCAGTTCTTC,CAWSANEQFF
TRBJ1-2,NA,NA,TRBV15,13,TGTGCCACCAGCAGAGAGAGGGAGAATGGCTACACCTTC,CATSRERENGYTF
TRBJ1-3,TRBD1,NA,TRBV6-5,16,TGTGCCAGCAGTTACGGGACAGGGCACTCTGGAAACACCATATATTTT,CASSYGTGHSGNTIYF
TRBJ2-5,TRBD2,few,TRBV6-1,18,TGTGCCAGCAGTGAAAGGTCTAGCGGGGGGGTGGCCAAAGAGACCCAGTACTTC,CASSERSSGGVAKETQYF
TRBJ1-3,NA,NA,TRBV5-6,13,TGTGCCAGCAGCTTGGGAGTTGGTTACACCATATATTTT,CASSLGVGYTIYF
TRBJ1-2,NA,NA,TRBV14,15,TGTGCCAGCAGTCGTTCATCACAGGGATCCCGAGGCTACACCTTC,CASSRSSQGSRGYTF
TRBJ2-5,NA,few,TRBV10-2,14,TGCGCCAGCAGTGGGCTAAGAACGGGAGAGACCCAGTACTTC,CASSGLRTGETQYF
TRBJ2-3,NA,NA,TRBV7-6,14,TGTGCCAGCAGCTTTACGATGGCCAAGGATACGCAGTATTTT,CASSFTMAKDTQYF
TRBJ2-1,TRBD2,NA,TRBV7-3,12,TGTGCCAGCAGCCCCCAGCGGGGTGAGCAGTTCTTC,CASSPQRGEQFF
TRBJ2-4,NA,NA,TRBV5-6,13,TGTGCCAGCTCCGGTTTGGCCAAAAACATTCAGTACTTC,CASSGLAKNIQYF
TRBJ2-1,TRBD2,NA,TRBV19,15,TGTGCCAGTAGTGGTCTAGCGGGAATACGCGATGAGCAGTTCTTC,CASSGLAGIRDEQFF
TRBJ1-1,NA,NA,TRBV5-1,15,TGCGCCAGCAGCTTGGTGGCAGGAGGGAACACTGAAGCTTTCTTT,CASSLVAGGNTEAFF
TRBJ1-1,NA,NA,TRBV28,16,TGTGCCAGCGGCAGTGGGTGGGCCAGGGGAAACACTGAAGCTTTCTTT,CASGSGWARGNTEAFF
TRBJ1-1,TRBD1,NA,TRBV27,13,TGTGCCAGCAGGAACAGGGGGAACACTGAAGCTTTCTTT,CASRNRGNTEAFF
TRBJ1-2,NA,NA,TRBV9,15,TGTGCCAGCAGCGTAGAGGCCGGAGGGAACTATGGCTACACCTTC,CASSVEAGGNYGYTF
TRBJ2-7,NA,once,TRBV19,17,TGTGCCGGTAGTATAGGTCGCAGCGCCACCACCTCCTACGAGCAGTACTTC,CAGSIGRSATTSYEQYF
TRBJ2-3,TRBD2,NA,TRBV5-1,15,TGCGCCAGCAGCGTCGGGGGGTTAAACACAGATACGCAGTATTTT,CASSVGGLNTDTQYF
TRBJ2-3,TRBD2,NA,TRBV9,13,TGTGCCAGCGGCGGGTTGGGAGGGGATACGCAGTATTTT,CASGGLGGDTQYF
TRBJ2-7,NA,NA,TRBV19,15,TGTGCCAGTAGTATAAGTGGACAGCGAGTCTACGAGCAGTACTTC,CASSISGQRVYEQYF
TRBJ1-1,NA,NA,TRBV27,14,TGTGCCAGCAGTGCAATCGTCCGGTCCACTGAAGCTTTCTTT,CASSAIVRSTEAFF
TRBJ2-5,NA,few,TRBV28,15,TGTGCCAGCAGTTTACGTGGACAGATGGGGGAGACCCAGTACTTC,CASSLRGQMGETQYF
TRBJ2-1,TRBD2,once,TRBV5-6,15,TGTGCCAGCGGGGGGGGTAGCGGGAGTTACAATGAGCAGTTCTTC,CASGGGSGSYNEQFF
TRBJ1-2,TRBD1,NA,TRBV5-4,14,TGTGCCAGCACCGCGGGACAGGGGTACTATGGCTACACCTTC,CASTAGQGYYGYTF
TRBJ2-7,NA,NA,TRBV7-9,13,TGTGCCAGCAGCTTAGGGCGGAACTACGAGCAGTACTTC,CASSLGRNYEQYF
TRBJ2-1,TRBD2,NA,TRBV7-3,18,TGTGCCAGCAGCTCGAGTCCTATTAGCGGGAGGGGGGACAATGAGCAGTTCTTC,CASSSSPISGRGDNEQFF
TRBJ1-1,NA,NA,TRBV18,13,TGTGCCAGCTCACAGGGGGTGAACACTGAAGCTTTCTTT,CASSQGVNTEAFF
TRBJ2-2,TRBD2,NA,TRBV9,16,TGTGCCAGCAGCGTAGTAGCGGGAGCTGTAACCGGGGAGCTGTTTTTT,CASSVVAGAVTGELFF
TRBJ2-5,TRBD1,few,TRBV2,15,TGTGCCAGCAGTGTTCGGGACAGTATTGTTGGGACCCAGTACTTC,CASSVRDSIVGTQYF